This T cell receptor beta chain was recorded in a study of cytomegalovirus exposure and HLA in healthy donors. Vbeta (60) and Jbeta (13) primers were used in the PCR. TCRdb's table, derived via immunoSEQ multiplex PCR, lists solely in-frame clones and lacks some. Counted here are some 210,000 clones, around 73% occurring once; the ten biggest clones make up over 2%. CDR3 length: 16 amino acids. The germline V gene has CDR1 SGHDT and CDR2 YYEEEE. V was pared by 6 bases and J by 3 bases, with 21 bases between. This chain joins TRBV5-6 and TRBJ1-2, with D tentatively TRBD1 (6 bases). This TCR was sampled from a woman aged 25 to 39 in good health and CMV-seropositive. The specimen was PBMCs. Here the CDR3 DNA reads TGTGCCAGCAACTGGGGGTGGGGGGGGCATGACTATGGCTACACCTTC. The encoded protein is CASNWGWGGHDYGYTF.